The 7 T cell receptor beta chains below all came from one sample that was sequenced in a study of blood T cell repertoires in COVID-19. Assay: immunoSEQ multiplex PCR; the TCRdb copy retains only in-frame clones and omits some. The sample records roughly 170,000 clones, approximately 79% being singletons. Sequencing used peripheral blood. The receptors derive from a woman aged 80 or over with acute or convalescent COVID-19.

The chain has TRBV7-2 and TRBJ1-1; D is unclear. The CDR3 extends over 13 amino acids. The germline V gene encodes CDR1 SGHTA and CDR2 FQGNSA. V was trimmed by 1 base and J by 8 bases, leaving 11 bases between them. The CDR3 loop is CASSLVVSAEAFF. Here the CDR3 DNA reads TGTGCCAGCAGCTTAGTAGTGAGCGCGGAAGCTTTCTTT.

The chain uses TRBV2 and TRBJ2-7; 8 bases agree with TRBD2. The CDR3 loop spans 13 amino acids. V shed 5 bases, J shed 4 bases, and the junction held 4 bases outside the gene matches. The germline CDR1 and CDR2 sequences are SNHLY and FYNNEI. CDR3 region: CASSREGLYEQYF. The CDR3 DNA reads TGTGCCAGCAGTCGGGAGGGCCTATACGAGCAGTACTTC.

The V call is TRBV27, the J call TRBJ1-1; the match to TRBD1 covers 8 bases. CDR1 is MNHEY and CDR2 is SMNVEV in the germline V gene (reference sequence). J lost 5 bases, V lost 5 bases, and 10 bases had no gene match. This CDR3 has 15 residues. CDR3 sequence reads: CASSPPGQGRTEAFF. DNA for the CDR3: TGTGCCAGCAGTCCCCCCGGACAGGGAAGAACTGAAGCTTTCTTT.

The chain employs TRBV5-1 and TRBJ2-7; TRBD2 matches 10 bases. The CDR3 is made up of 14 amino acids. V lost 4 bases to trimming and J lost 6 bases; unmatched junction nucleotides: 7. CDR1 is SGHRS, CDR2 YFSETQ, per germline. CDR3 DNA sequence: TGCGCCAGCAGCAACGAGCGGGAGGGTTTCGAGCAGTACTTC. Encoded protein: CASSNEREGFEQYF.

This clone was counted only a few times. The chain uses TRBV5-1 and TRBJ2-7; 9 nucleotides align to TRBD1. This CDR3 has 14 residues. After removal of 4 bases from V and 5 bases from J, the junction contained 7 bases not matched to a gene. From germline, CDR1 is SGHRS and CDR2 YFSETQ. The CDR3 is CASSTGTGYDEQYF. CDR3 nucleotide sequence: TGCGCCAGCAGCACCGGGACAGGGTACGACGAGCAGTACTTC.

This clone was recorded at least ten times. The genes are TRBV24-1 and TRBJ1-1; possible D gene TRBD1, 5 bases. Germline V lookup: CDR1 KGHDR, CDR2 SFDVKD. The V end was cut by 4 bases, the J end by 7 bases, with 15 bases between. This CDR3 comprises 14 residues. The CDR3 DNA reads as TGTGCCACCAGTGACGCCACCTGGCAGGGTGAAGCTTTCTTT. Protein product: CATSDATWQGEAFF.

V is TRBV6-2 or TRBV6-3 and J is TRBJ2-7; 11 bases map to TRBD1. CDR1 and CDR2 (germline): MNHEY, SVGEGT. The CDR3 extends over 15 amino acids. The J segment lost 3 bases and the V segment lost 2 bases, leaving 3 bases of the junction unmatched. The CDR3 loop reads CASSYGGTGGYEQYF. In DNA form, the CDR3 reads TGTGCCAGCAGTTACGGCGGGACAGGGGGCTACGAGCAGTACTTC.